This paragraph covers one T cell receptor (beta chain) sequence. In the original analysis: Quantification of nucleated cells was approximated via reference gene primer amplification. The data were produced by immunoSEQ multiplex PCR, yet TCRdb's version contains in-frame clones alone and is incomplete. From that table come the V and J calls and clone size; the DNA was used to work out D and trimming. The sample lists about 83,000 clones; roughly 80% were seen once. This sample is drawn from a study of blood T cell repertoires in COVID-19. Study-wide context: Spain, Italy and the United States supplied samples that represented acute and convalescent COVID-19. PBMCs, B-cell-depleted T cells, or T cells provided the cDNA or gDNA that made up the material.

The CDR3 has 12 residues. Germline V gives CDR1 WNHNN, CDR2 SYGVQD (reference sequence). Trimming at V came to 6 bases and at J to 7 bases, leaving 1 base not matched to a gene. The clonotype originates from a woman older than 75 with acute or convalescent COVID-19. Input material: peripheral blood. The V and J genes are TRBV10-1 and TRBJ2-2; 8 bases align to TRBD1. CDR3 amino acids: CASSRGHGELFF. The CDR3 DNA follows: TGCGCCAGCAGCAGGGGGCACGGGGAGCTGTTTTTT.